This TCR beta chain was captured in a study of patients and donors after allogeneic stem cell transplantation. This clonotype has a count of ten or more. V was trimmed by 3 bases and J by 7 bases, leaving 13 bases between them. Germline V gives CDR1 MNHEY, CDR2 SMNVEV (reference sequence). This CDR3 has 13 amino acids. A single record per CDR3 protein comes from TCRdb applying MiXCR to the RT-PCR reads. The table shows 65,000 to 80,000 distinct CDR3 sequences, with around 27% occurring only once. This rearrangement joins TRBV27 to TRBJ2-7, with D uncertain. This TCR derives from a human donor who was either an allogeneic HSCT recipient or a stem cell or donor lymphocyte infusion donor (not recorded which). It is not recorded whose cells these are; they may come from a transplant donor. What was sequenced was blood, either unsorted or a sorted T cell fraction (not recorded which). The CDR3 loop is CASSFGYPREQYF. The CDR3 DNA sequence: TGTGCCAGCAGTTTTGGCTACCCCCGGGAGCAGTACTTC.